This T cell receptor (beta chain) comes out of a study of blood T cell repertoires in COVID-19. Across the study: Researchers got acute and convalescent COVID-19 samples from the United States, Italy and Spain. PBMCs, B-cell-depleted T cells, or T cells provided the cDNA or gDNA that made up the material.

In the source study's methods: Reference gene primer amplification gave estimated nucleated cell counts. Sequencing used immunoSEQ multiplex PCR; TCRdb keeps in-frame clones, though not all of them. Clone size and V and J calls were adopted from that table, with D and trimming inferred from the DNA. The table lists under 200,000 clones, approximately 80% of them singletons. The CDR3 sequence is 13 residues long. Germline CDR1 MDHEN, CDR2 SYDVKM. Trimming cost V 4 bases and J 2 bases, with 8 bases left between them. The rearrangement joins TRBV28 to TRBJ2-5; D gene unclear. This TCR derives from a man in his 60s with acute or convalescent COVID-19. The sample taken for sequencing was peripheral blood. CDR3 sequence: CASSSHTQETQYF. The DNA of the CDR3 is TGTGCCAGCAGTTCCCACACGCAAGAGACCCAGTACTTC.